One sample yielded the 23 T cell receptor beta chains listed below, sequenced in a study of CD8 T cells in ankylosing spondylitis. TCRdb itself ran the 5' RACE reads through MiXCR, one entry per CDR3 protein. Seen here are roughly 400,000 distinct CDR3 sequences, 20% to 25% observed once, and the top ten hold around 16%. Which antigens these TCRs recognize remains unknown. Study-level points and caveats: The study identified a TCR beta motif of 7 or 8 highly homologous variants that appeared characteristic of ankylosing spondylitis blood.

Input material: blood, either unsorted or a sorted T cell fraction (not recorded which). The origin of the receptors is a male donor with ankylosing spondylitis.

The chain recombines TRBV29-1 with TRBJ1-2, with 8 bases identical to TRBD1. Germline CDR1 SQVTM, CDR2 ANQGSEA. The CDR3 consists of 13 residues. J lost 6 bases, V lost 8 bases, and 11 bases had no gene match. CDR3 bases: TGCAGCACCTACAGGGGGGGGTTCGATGGCTACACCTTC. It is translated as CSTYRGGFDGYTF.

The chain is built from TRBV2 and TRBJ1-5, with TRBD1 identical over 10 bases. V was clipped by 6 bases and J by 5 bases; unmatched bases: 7. This CDR3 is built from 15 residues. From germline, CDR1 is SNHLY and CDR2 FYNNEI. CDR3: CASRPGTGDHQPQHF. The DNA of the CDR3 is TGTGCCAGCAGGCCCGGGACAGGGGACCATCAGCCCCAGCATTTT.

This chain connects TRBV20-1 to TRBJ2-1, with 10 positions matching TRBD2. The CDR3 has 15 amino acids. The junction had 9 bases not matched to a gene; V was cut back by 1 base and J by 9 bases. The V gene's germline CDR1 is DFQATT and CDR2 SNEGSKA (reference sequence). CDR3 in amino acids: CSARVQAGGYGEQFF. Written as DNA, the CDR3 is TGCAGTGCTAGAGTACAAGCGGGAGGGTACGGTGAGCAGTTCTTC.

The V call is TRBV6-5, the J call TRBJ1-3; TRBD1 agrees at 10 bases. This CDR3 is 17 amino acids long. The V gene's germline CDR1 is MNHEY and CDR2 SVGAGI. J lost 3 bases, V lost 4 bases, and 9 bases had no gene match. The CDR3 region has the DNA TGTGCCAGCAGTTCCCCCAGACGGGACAGGGGTGGAAACACCATATATTTT. This encodes CASSSPRRDRGGNTIYF.

V gene TRBV9 combines with J gene TRBJ1-4; weak D call: TRBD1 (6 bases). The CDR3 contains 15 residues. Deletions cut 2 bases from V and 8 bases from J, with 16 bases between. Germline values: CDR1 SGDLS, CDR2 YYNGEE. CDR3 sequence: CASSVDSGYTEKLFF. The CDR3 coding sequence is TGTGCCAGCAGCGTGGACAGTGGTTATACCGAAAAACTGTTTTTT.

This clonotype was recorded many times. V usage is TRBV29-1 and J usage is TRBJ2-2; 10 bases map to TRBD2. The CDR3 totals 14 residues. V dropped 6 bases and J dropped 8; count of bases not matched to a gene: 9. CDR1 SQVTM and CDR2 ANQGSEA come from the germline V gene. Here the CDR3 reads CSVSSGSHAGELFF. CDR3 DNA sequence: TGCAGCGTGTCTAGCGGGAGTCATGCGGGGGAGCTGTTTTTT.

The gene calls are TRBV28 and TRBJ1-1, with D tentatively TRBD1 (6 bases). This CDR3 is 15 amino acids long. Germline V lookup: CDR1 MDHEN, CDR2 SYDVKM. V lost 8 bases to trimming and J lost 0 bases, with 16 bases between them. The CDR3 sequence: CASGWRGDVNTEAFF. The CDR3 DNA reads as TGTGCCAGCGGCTGGAGGGGGGACGTGAACACTGAAGCTTTCTTT.

This clonotype was seen a handful of times. The CDR3 nucleotides are TGCAGCGTTGAACGAAGCTCCTACAATGAGCAGTTCTTC. This sequence encodes CSVERSSYNEQFF. This chain uses TRBV29-1 with TRBJ2-1; D not resolved. The V end lost 2 bases, the J end lost 0 bases, and 5 bases lay between the germline ends. Germline values: CDR1 SQVTM, CDR2 ANQGSEA. The CDR3 consists of 13 residues.

The chain joins TRBV2 to TRBJ1-5, with 8 bases lining up with TRBD1. With 5 bases clipped from V and 7 bases from J, the junction kept 13 bases outside the gene matches. The CDR3 loop spans 16 amino acids. CDR1 and CDR2 from the germline V gene are SNHLY and FYNNEI. Here the CDR3 reads CASSITGGTAPQPQHF. The CDR3 DNA is TGTGCCAGCAGTATCACAGGGGGAACAGCCCCACAGCCCCAGCATTTT.

In its sample, this clonotype was seen a few times. The chain recombines TRBV9 with TRBJ1-1; 8 nucleotides line up with TRBD1. Per the germline V gene, CDR1 is SGDLS and CDR2 is YYNGEE. V lost 4 bases, J lost 4 bases, and 3 bases stayed unmatched. The CDR3 is 13 residues long. The DNA of the CDR3 is TGTGCCAGCAGCCCTCAGGGGGCCACTGAAGCTTTCTTT. It specifies CASSPQGATEAFF.

This clonotype was recorded a few times. The CDR3, as DNA: TGTGCCAGCAGTTACTTTAGCGGGAGCACAGATACGCAGTATTTT. Protein: CASSYFSGSTDTQYF. V is TRBV6-5 and J is TRBJ2-3, with TRBD2 matching 7 bases. Trimming took 1 base from V and 0 from J; bases not matched to a gene: 1. Germline values: CDR1 MNHEY, CDR2 SVGAGI. This CDR3 has 15 residues.

This clonotype was recorded a few times. The chain recombines TRBV12-3 or TRBV12-4 with TRBJ1-3; 7 bases line up with TRBD1. The length of the CDR3 is 16 residues. Trimming at V came to 0 bases and at J to 4 bases, leaving 6 bases not matched to a gene. CDR3 sequence: CASSLAGQNIGNTIYF. CDR3 coding DNA: TGTGCCAGCAGTTTAGCGGGACAGAACATCGGAAACACCATATATTTT.

This clonotype was seen more than once but under ten times. The chain combines TRBV6-2 or TRBV6-3 with TRBJ2-7, with TRBD2 identical over 9 bases. The germline CDR1 and CDR2 sequences are MNHEY and SVGEGT. The CDR3 length is 13 residues. The trim removed 7 bases at V and 2 bases at J, leaving 3 bases unmatched. The CDR3 DNA is TGTGCCAGCAAACCTAGCGGGACCTACGAGCAGTACTTC. Its translation is CASKPSGTYEQYF.

This clonotype was counted between two and nine times. This sequence joins TRBV5-1 and TRBJ2-1; D is perhaps TRBD1 (6 bases). Germline V gene sequence: CDR1 SGHRS, CDR2 YFSETQ. Trimming removed 1 base at V and 5 bases at J, with 10 bases between. The CDR3 totals 14 residues. CDR3 DNA sequence: TGCGCCAGCAGCTTGTCGGGGACACACAATGAGCAGTTCTTC. Amino acids: CASSLSGTHNEQFF.

The chain combines TRBV29-1 with TRBJ2-1; D not resolved. CDR1 and CDR2 (germline): SQVTM, ANQGSEA. Trimming stripped 0 bases from V and 3 bases from J, with 15 bases between. The CDR3 consists of 16 residues. In DNA, the CDR3 is TGCAGCGTTGAAGAAAGCCTACATCGCTACTACAATGAGCAGTTCTTC. Amino acids: CSVEESLHRYYNEQFF.

Ten or more counts support this clonotype. CDR3 in DNA: TGTGCCAGCAGTCCACTAGCGGGAATCGGAGAGACCCAGTACTTC. This sequence encodes CASSPLAGIGETQYF. The rearrangement uses TRBV6-2 or TRBV6-3 and TRBJ2-5; 10 nucleotides agree with TRBD2. J was trimmed by 4 bases and V by 5 bases; bases with no gene match: 7. Germline V lookup: CDR1 MNHEY, CDR2 SVGEGT. CDR3 length: 15 amino acids.

The chain recombines TRBV12-3 or TRBV12-4 with TRBJ2-7; D may correspond to TRBD1 or TRBD2 (5 bases each). V lost 7 bases to trimming and J lost 2 bases, with 15 bases between them. The CDR3 is 14 amino acids. CDR3 sequence (DNA): TGTGCCAGCACCCTCGGGACCCGGGCCTACGAGCAGTACTTC. This sequence encodes CASTLGTRAYEQYF.

This clonotype was observed a few times. The chain employs TRBV20-1 and TRBJ2-1; 7 bases align to TRBD2. The CDR3 has 11 amino acids. Germline V gene data show CDR1 as DFQATT and CDR2 as SNEGSKA (reference sequence). With 6 bases clipped from V and 7 bases from J, the junction kept 3 bases outside the gene matches. The CDR3 nucleotides read TGCAGTGCGCGGGAGTTTAATGAGCAGTTCTTC. It specifies CSAREFNEQFF.

A few counts support this clonotype. The chain uses TRBV6-2 or TRBV6-3 and TRBJ2-2, with TRBD2 identical over 13 bases. J was trimmed by 2 bases and V by 4 bases; bases with no gene match: 4. Germline V gene lookup returns CDR1 MNHEY and CDR2 SVGEGT. The CDR3 consists of 17 residues. CDR3 in amino acids: CASSFGTSGTNTGELFF. The CDR3 nucleotides are TGTGCCAGCAGTTTCGGGACTAGCGGGACTAACACCGGGGAGCTGTTTTTT.

This clonotype was detected only a few times. The chain links TRBV9 to TRBJ2-2; D gene unclear. Trimming left V 3 bases short and J 5 bases short, with 17 bases between. Germline V lookup: CDR1 SGDLS, CDR2 YYNGEE. The CDR3 has 16 amino acids. CDR3 sequence reads: CASSELPISSTGELFF. Here the CDR3 DNA reads TGTGCCAGCAGCGAACTGCCCATCTCGAGTACCGGGGAGCTGTTTTTT.

V is TRBV6-1 and J is TRBJ2-5; D tentatively reads TRBD1 or TRBD2 (5 bases each). Per germline, CDR1 MNHNS and CDR2 SASEGT. V was clipped by 5 bases and J by 3 bases, with 16 bases between them. This CDR3 is 15 amino acids long. The CDR3 DNA is TGTGCCAGCAGTCGAGGGACGAGGGGAAAAGAGACCCAGTACTTC. Translated, it gives CASSRGTRGKETQYF.

The chain is built from TRBV9 and TRBJ2-3, with no clear D. CDR3 length: 13 amino acids. Between the trimmed V and J ends, which lost 0 bases and 6 bases, there was a span of 8 bases. The V gene's germline CDR1 is SGDLS and CDR2 YYNGEE. The CDR3 DNA follows: TGTGCCAGCAGCGTAGCCCCCTCCGATACGCAGTATTTT. It specifies CASSVAPSDTQYF.

This clonotype has more than one count but fewer than ten. The CDR3 DNA is TGCGCCAGCAGCCAAGAACAGTATGGTCGTTCCTCCTACGAGCAGTACTTC. The encoded protein is CASSQEQYGRSSYEQYF. V and J are TRBV4-3 and TRBJ2-7; D gene uncertain. This CDR3 comprises 17 residues. Germline V CDR1 and CDR2: LGHNA, YSLEER. Trimming removed 0 bases at V and 0 bases at J, with 15 bases between.